The rows below give T cell receptor beta chains drawn from one sample of a study of blood T cell repertoires in COVID-19. Profiling relied on immunoSEQ multiplex PCR, and the TCRdb table lists in-frame clones only, not all of them. The sample has around 100,000 clones, less than 85% seen once; the top ten hold 24%. Input material: peripheral blood. The source of these receptors is a human donor in a cohort sampled during active COVID-19. The CDR3 runs from the conserved cysteine through the conserved F or W. A D gene is named only where the DNA matches it firmly. Rows give clone size only sometimes, using once, few, many, or a class for an expanded clone.

j_gene,v_gene,d_gene,abundance,CDR3aa,CDR3nt
TRBJ2-2,TRBV18,-,-,CASSPPSSQQPVRIGELFF,TGTGCCAGCTCACCCCCTTCGTCCCAACAGCCCGTCCGCATCGGGGAGCTGTTTTTT
TRBJ1-4,TRBV19,TRBD1,-,CASRGQDATNEKLFF,TGTGCCAGTAGAGGACAGGATGCAACTAATGAAAAACTGTTTTTT
TRBJ2-5,TRBV29-1,TRBD2,-,CSVSGGEQWTQYF,TGCAGCGTATCGGGGGGGGAGCAGTGGACCCAGTACTTC
TRBJ2-1,TRBV27,-,-,CASSQGPPAGQFF,TGTGCCAGCAGCCAGGGGCCTCCCGCGGGGCAGTTCTTC
TRBJ2-1,TRBV30,TRBD2,-,CAWSVLKREGRNPHPEQFF,TGTGCCTGGAGTGTATTAAAGCGGGAGGGCCGAAACCCCCACCCCGAGCAGTTCTTC
TRBJ1-6,TRBV23-1,-,few,CASSQSREVTRNSPLHF,TGCGCCAGCAGTCAATCGCGAGAGGTGACTAGAAATTCACCCCTCCACTTT
TRBJ2-1,TRBV10-3,TRBD2,-,CAISQGLADYNEQFF,TGTGCCATCAGCCAGGGACTAGCGGACTACAATGAGCAGTTCTTC
TRBJ1-2,TRBV4-1,-,few,CASSSPTPSGSYGYTF,TGCGCCAGCAGCTCCCCAACCCCAAGCGGAAGCTATGGCTACACCTTC
TRBJ2-1,TRBV4-1,TRBD2,-,CASSQRAGVWDEQFF,TGCGCCAGCAGCCAACGAGCGGGAGTCTGGGATGAGCAGTTCTTC
TRBJ1-1,TRBV2,-,-,CASSGDTNTEAFF,TGTGCCAGCAGTGGGGACACGAACACTGAAGCTTTCTTT
TRBJ1-1,TRBV11-2,-,-,CASSLIPLTGNTEAFF,TGTGCCAGCAGCCTGATACCACTGACAGGCAACACTGAAGCTTTCTTT
TRBJ1-2,TRBV20-1,-,-,CSAPGNYGYTF,TGCAGTGCCCCGGGGAACTATGGCTACACCTTC
TRBJ2-7,TRBV9,TRBD1,-,CASTPGTGTYEQYF,TGTGCCAGCACCCCCGGGACAGGGACCTACGAGCAGTACTTC
TRBJ2-5,TRBV5-1,TRBD1,-,CASSPYPLGTEETQYF,TGCGCCAGCAGCCCCTACCCGCTTGGGACAGAAGAGACCCAGTACTTC
TRBJ2-1,TRBV24-1,TRBD2,-,CATSEAGAEQFF,TGTGCCACCAGTGAAGCGGGAGCTGAGCAGTTCTTC
TRBJ2-1,TRBV5-1,-,once,CASSLRTANNEQFF,TGCGCCAGCAGCTTGAGGACAGCAAACAATGAGCAGTTCTTC
TRBJ2-1,TRBV5-8,-,-,CASSLSRGTLGQFF,TGTGCCAGCAGCTTGTCAAGAGGGACTCTCGGGCAGTTCTTC
TRBJ2-1,TRBV7-3,-,-,CASSSTGTYYNEQFF,TGTGCCAGCAGCTCCACCGGGACATACTACAATGAGCAGTTCTTC
TRBJ1-2,TRBV6-5,-,-,CASRDTGQNYGYTF,TGTGCCAGCCGAGATACAGGGCAAAACTATGGCTACACCTTC
TRBJ1-1,TRBV11-2,TRBD1,-,CASSPRTGNTEAFF,TGTGCCAGCAGCCCCCGGACAGGGAACACTGAAGCTTTCTTT
TRBJ1-2,TRBV2,TRBD1,-,CASTGQAYGYTF,TGTGCCAGCACCGGACAGGCCTATGGCTACACCTTC
TRBJ1-1,TRBV19,-,-,CASSAGMNTEAFF,TGTGCCAGTAGTGCAGGGATGAACACTGAAGCTTTCTTT
TRBJ2-3,TRBV19,TRBD1,-,CASKRGGQGHTDTQYF,TGTGCCAGTAAACGGGGGGGACAGGGGCACACAGATACGCAGTATTTT
TRBJ1-1,TRBV7-3,-,-,CASSPNAFGTEAFF,TGTGCCAGCAGCCCCAACGCTTTCGGCACTGAAGCTTTCTTT
TRBJ2-2,TRBV3-1/TRBV3-2,-,-,CASSQDRRSANTGELFF,TGTGCCAGCAGCCAAGATCGGCGGAGCGCGAACACCGGGGAGCTGTTTTTT
TRBJ2-2,TRBV11-1,-,once,CASSLGASPTGELFF,TGTGCCAGCAGCTTAGGTGCTAGTCCCACCGGGGAGCTGTTTTTT
TRBJ1-1,TRBV2,-,-,CASSAIRGQNTEAFF,TGTGCCAGCAGTGCCATCAGGGGACAGAACACTGAAGCTTTCTTT
TRBJ1-1,TRBV5-4,-,-,CASSLPGRGSPNTEAFF,TGTGCCAGCAGCCTCCCTGGGCGCGGGTCGCCGAACACTGAAGCTTTCTTT
TRBJ2-5,TRBV18,TRBD2,-,CASSIRLAGEETQYF,TGTGCCAGCTCCATACGACTAGCGGGAGAAGAGACCCAGTACTTC
TRBJ1-1,TRBV11-2,-,-,CASSLALMNTEAFF,TGTGCCAGCAGCTTAGCCCTAATGAACACTGAAGCTTTCTTT
TRBJ1-1,TRBV10-3,TRBD1,-,CAISEPGTGDAEAFF,TGTGCCATCAGTGAGCCGGGGACAGGGGACGCTGAAGCTTTCTTT
TRBJ1-3,TRBV19,-,-,CASSIGVRRYSGNTIYF,TGTGCCAGTAGTATTGGTGTCAGGAGGTACTCTGGAAACACCATATATTTT
TRBJ1-1,TRBV19,-,-,CASSIQGFMNTEAFF,TGTGCCAGTAGTATACAGGGGTTCATGAACACTGAAGCTTTCTTT
TRBJ1-1,TRBV12-5,TRBD1,-,CASGFLSGQANTEAFF,TGTGCTAGTGGTTTCCTCTCAGGACAGGCAAACACTGAAGCTTTCTTT
TRBJ2-7,TRBV19,TRBD2,-,CASKASGGSSYEQYF,TGTGCCAGTAAGGCTAGCGGGGGGAGCTCCTACGAGCAGTACTTC
TRBJ1-3,TRBV7-2,-,-,CASSLSRAGNTIYF,TGTGCCAGCAGCTTGAGCCGGGCTGGAAACACCATATATTTT
TRBJ1-6,TRBV11-2,-,-,CASSLGTTNSGSPLHF,TGTGCCAGCAGCTTAGGCACGACTAACTCGGGGTCACCCCTCCACTTT
TRBJ1-1,TRBV7-8,-,-,CASSTQTVNTEAFF,TGTGCCAGCAGCACGCAGACAGTGAACACTGAAGCTTTCTTT
TRBJ1-2,TRBV6-6,-,once,CASRDTGQVTRGYTF,TGTGCCAGCAGGGACACAGGGCAGGTGACTCGGGGCTACACCTTC
TRBJ1-2,TRBV6-4,-,-,CASRQGPANYGYTF,TGTGCCAGCAGGCAGGGGCCGGCTAACTATGGCTACACCTTC
TRBJ2-3,TRBV5-1,-,once,CASSLAEMAGVTDTQYF,TGCGCCAGCAGCTTGGCCGAGATGGCAGGGGTCACAGATACGCAGTATTTT
TRBJ2-1,TRBV5-5,TRBD2,once,CASSSDITSGAYNEQFF,TGTGCCAGCAGCTCCGATATCACTAGCGGAGCATACAATGAGCAGTTCTTC
TRBJ2-5,TRBV2,-,-,CASTTGKTQYF,TGTGCCAGCACTACGGGAAAGACCCAGTACTTC
TRBJ2-7,TRBV4-1,-,-,CASSHRQTYEQYF,TGCGCCAGCAGCCACCGTCAGACCTACGAGCAGTACTTC
TRBJ2-7,TRBV5-1,-,-,CASSLARVAEQYF,TGCGCCAGCAGCTTGGCCAGGGTAGCCGAGCAGTACTTC
TRBJ2-1,TRBV9,TRBD2,-,CASSVATGGPYNEQFF,TGTGCCAGCAGCGTAGCCACGGGAGGGCCCTACAATGAGCAGTTCTTC
TRBJ1-1,TRBV6-5,-,-,CASSYGQVNTEAFF,TGTGCCAGCAGTTACGGGCAGGTGAACACTGAAGCTTTCTTT
TRBJ2-1,TRBV5-4,-,-,CASSLGFVAANEQFF,TGTGCCAGCAGCTTGGGATTCGTCGCAGCGAATGAGCAGTTCTTC
TRBJ2-7,TRBV5-1,TRBD2,-,CASSPGAGGSYEQYF,TGCGCCAGCAGCCCCGGCGCGGGAGGGTCCTACGAGCAGTACTTC
TRBJ1-2,TRBV2,TRBD1,-,CASSQTGGIYGYTF,TGTGCCAGCAGTCAGACAGGGGGGATCTATGGCTACACCTTC
TRBJ1-1,TRBV6-5,-,-,CASSYPGGTYTEAFF,TGTGCCAGCAGTTACCCCGGGGGTACCTACACTGAAGCTTTCTTT
TRBJ2-1,TRBV19,TRBD2,few,CASKELAGAGANEQFF,TGTGCCAGCAAGGAACTAGCGGGAGCAGGTGCCAATGAGCAGTTCTTC
TRBJ1-1,TRBV9,-,once,CASSVERGLGIMNTEAFF,TGTGCCAGCAGCGTAGAGCGGGGGCTTGGTATCATGAACACTGAAGCTTTCTTT
TRBJ2-5,TRBV28,TRBD2,-,CASTPSGRAYQETQYF,TGTGCCAGCACCCCCAGCGGGAGGGCGTACCAAGAGACCCAGTACTTC
TRBJ1-1,TRBV11-2,-,-,CASSLAGAGEAFF,TGTGCCAGCAGCTTAGCAGGGGCGGGTGAAGCTTTCTTT
TRBJ2-5,TRBV28,-,-,CASSRPTGIETQYF,TGTGCCAGCAGTCGTCCGACAGGTATTGAGACCCAGTACTTC
TRBJ1-2,TRBV18,-,-,CASSPAGADYGYTF,TGTGCCAGCTCACCGGCAGGGGCCGACTATGGCTACACCTTC
TRBJ2-4,TRBV6-6,TRBD1,once,CASSRFGQAIAKNIQYF,TGTGCCAGCAGCCGATTCGGACAGGCGATAGCCAAAAACATTCAGTACTTC
TRBJ1-6,TRBV7-2,-,-,CASSSEQGASNSPLHF,TGTGCCAGCAGCTCTGAACAGGGAGCGAGTAATTCACCCCTCCACTTT
TRBJ2-7,TRBV10-1,-,few,CASSDAQGYEQYF,TGCGCCAGCAGTGACGCCCAGGGGTACGAGCAGTACTTC